This T cell receptor (beta chain) is drawn from a study of CD8 T cells in Susac syndrome. The table lists this clonotype with a count of one. Negative magnetic isolation gave CD8+ and CD4+ cells; FACS enriched CD8+ TEMRA. Reverse transcription of roughly 0.45 to 1 ug RNA was carried out with random hexamers. TCRdb called the immunoSEQ multiplex PCR reads again in MiXCR, with one record for every CDR3 protein. Among more than 95,000 distinct CDR3 sequences listed, approximately 95% were seen once. The TCR sequence derives from a human donor with multiple sclerosis. The sample comprised CD8+ T cells from PBMCs.

CDR3 nucleotide sequence: TGTGCCAGCAGCCCTTCGCATTTAGGGTATGGCTACACCTTC. Its protein is CASSPSHLGYGYTF. J is TRBJ1-2 and V is TRBV27, with D unclear. The germline V and J ends were trimmed by 6 bases and 5 bases, with 16 bases remaining between them. Germline loops: CDR1 MNHEY, CDR2 SMNVEV (reference sequence). The CDR3 length is 14 residues.